This T cell receptor (beta chain) is drawn from a study of identifying expanded T cells in peripheral blood. This table comes from immunoSEQ multiplex PCR, and its TCRdb copy is limited to in-frame clones, with some not included. Of about 100,000 clones in the sample, 75% to 90% were seen once. This CDR3 has 15 amino acids. From germline, CDR1 is SGHTA and CDR2 FQGNSA. The V and J ends lost 1 base and 2 bases respectively, with 12 bases between them. This clone was detected only once. This chain connects TRBV7-2 to TRBJ2-7; unclear D gene. Sequencing used blood. The origin of this receptor is a person aged 18 to 70 in good health. CDR3 sequence (DNA): TGTGCCAGCAGCTTAGTACTGGCGGCCACCTACGAGCAGTACTTC. Protein: CASSLVLAATYEQYF.